This entry describes one T cell receptor (beta chain). The sample belongs to a study of blood T cell repertoires in COVID-19. About the research overall: Acute and convalescent COVID-19 specimens originated in the United States, Italy and Spain. Nucleic acid was either cDNA or gDNA, and it came from T cells, B-cell-depleted T cells, or PBMCs.

Per germline, CDR1 SGHVS and CDR2 FQNEAQ. The CDR3 has 17 amino acids. V was clipped by 5 bases and J by 1 base; unmatched bases: 12. Authors' data handling: Scientists estimated how many nucleated cells there were by amplifying reference gene primers. TCRdb keeps only in-frame clones here, not all; method: immunoSEQ multiplex PCR. V and J calls and clone size are copied from that table; D and trimming were computed from the DNA. The sample lists roughly 160,000 clones, approximately 86% occurring once. This sequence originates from a man in his 60s with acute or convalescent COVID-19. Sequences were obtained from peripheral blood. The chain uses TRBV7-8 and TRBJ2-3; TRBD2 aligns across 7 bases. The CDR3 coding sequence is TGTGCCAGCAGCCGAGCGGGTTCCAGCGGGGGCACAGATACGCAGTATTTT. This gives the protein CASSRAGSSGGTDTQYF.